This TCR beta chain was profiled in a study of OX40 agonist ivuxolimab in advanced cancers. Looking at the study overall: Partial response was recorded in three patients: one hepatocellular carcinoma and two cutaneous melanoma cases.

The study, taken as a whole, reports: Some of the nonresponding patients also showed low levels of normalized T-cell clonal expansion.

On this clone itself: Its antigen is as yet unknown.

Repertoires were generated with immunoSEQ multiplex PCR, while TCRdb's copy carries only in-frame clones and drops some. The data hold 17,000 or so clones, with roughly 90% observed a single time. The clonotype was recovered from an adult with an advanced solid tumor such as melanoma, head and neck, liver or kidney cancer. The input for sequencing was CD4+ or CD8+ T cells sorted from blood, taken in a trial of the OX40 agonist ivuxolimab.

The chain's CDR3 is CASSIPSGFGGYTF. The CDR3 DNA reads as TGTGCCAGCAGTATCCCCTCGGGGTTTGGGGGCTACACCTTC. The chain joins TRBV6-6 to TRBJ1-2; D uncertain. This CDR3 is 14 amino acids long. Deletions cut 5 bases from V and 8 bases from J, with 18 bases between. Germline V lookup: CDR1 MNHNY, CDR2 SVGAGI (reference sequence).